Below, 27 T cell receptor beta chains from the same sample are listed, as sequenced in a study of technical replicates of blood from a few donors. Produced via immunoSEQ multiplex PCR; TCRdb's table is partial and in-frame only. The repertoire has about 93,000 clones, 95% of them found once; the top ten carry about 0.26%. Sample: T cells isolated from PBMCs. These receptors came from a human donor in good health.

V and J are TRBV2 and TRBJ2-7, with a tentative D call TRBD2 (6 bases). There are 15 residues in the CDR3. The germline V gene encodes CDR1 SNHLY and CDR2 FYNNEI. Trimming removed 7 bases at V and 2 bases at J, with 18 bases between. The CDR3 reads CASKLRRDSTYEQYF. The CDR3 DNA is TGTGCCAGCAAGTTAAGGCGGGACTCCACCTACGAGCAGTACTTC. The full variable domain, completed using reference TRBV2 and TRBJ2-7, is EPEVTQTPSHQVTQMGQEVILRCVPISNHLYFYWYRQILGQKVEFLVSFYNNEISEKSEIFDDQFSVERPDGSNFTLKIRSTKLEDSAMYFCASKLRRDSTYEQYFGPGTRLTVT.

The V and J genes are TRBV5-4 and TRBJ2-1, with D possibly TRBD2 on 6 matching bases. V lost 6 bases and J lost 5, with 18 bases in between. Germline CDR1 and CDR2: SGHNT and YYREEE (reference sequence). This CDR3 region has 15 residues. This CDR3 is CASTPGRAGHNEQFF. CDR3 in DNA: TGTGCCAGCACCCCAGGTCGTGCGGGGCACAATGAGCAGTTCTTC.

CDR3 protein: CASSLVGFQGTDTQYF. CDR3 coding DNA: TGTGCCAGCAGCTTGGTCGGTTTTCAGGGCACAGATACGCAGTATTTT. The gene calls are TRBV5-4 and TRBJ2-3; D not resolved. The CDR3 is 16 residues long. The germline gives CDR1 SGHNT, CDR2 YYREEE (reference sequence). Trimming removed 0 bases at V and 1 base at J, with 12 bases between.

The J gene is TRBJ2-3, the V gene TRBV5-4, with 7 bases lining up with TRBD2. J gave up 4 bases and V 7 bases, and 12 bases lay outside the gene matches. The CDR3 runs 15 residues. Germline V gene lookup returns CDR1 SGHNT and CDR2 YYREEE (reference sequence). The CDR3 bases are TGTGCCAGCTTGGTATCCGGCGGGAGCTCAGATACGCAGTATTTT. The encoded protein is CASLVSGGSSDTQYF.

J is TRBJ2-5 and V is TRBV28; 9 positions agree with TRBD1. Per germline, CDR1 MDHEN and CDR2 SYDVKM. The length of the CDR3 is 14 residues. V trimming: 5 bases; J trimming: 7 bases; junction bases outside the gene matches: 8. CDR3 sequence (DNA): TGTGCCAGCAGTCGACAGGGGGGCGGCGGGACCCAGTACTTC. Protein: CASSRQGGGGTQYF.

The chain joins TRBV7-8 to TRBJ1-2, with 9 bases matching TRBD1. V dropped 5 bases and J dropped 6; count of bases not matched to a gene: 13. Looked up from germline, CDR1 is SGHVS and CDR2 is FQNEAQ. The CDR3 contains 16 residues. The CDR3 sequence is CASSARGQGISNGYTF. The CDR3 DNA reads TGTGCCAGCAGCGCCCGGGGACAGGGAATCTCCAATGGCTACACCTTC.

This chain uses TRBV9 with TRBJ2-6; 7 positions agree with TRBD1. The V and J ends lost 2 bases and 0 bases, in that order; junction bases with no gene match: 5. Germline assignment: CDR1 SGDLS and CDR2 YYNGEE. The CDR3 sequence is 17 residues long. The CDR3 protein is CASSVDRRISGANVLTF. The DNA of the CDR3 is TGTGCCAGCAGCGTGGACAGGAGAATCTCTGGGGCCAACGTCCTGACTTTC.

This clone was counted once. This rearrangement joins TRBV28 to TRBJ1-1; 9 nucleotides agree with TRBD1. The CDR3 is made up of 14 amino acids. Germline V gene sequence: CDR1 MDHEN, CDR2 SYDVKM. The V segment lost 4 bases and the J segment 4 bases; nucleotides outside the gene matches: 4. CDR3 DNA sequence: TGTGCCAGCAGTTCGACAGGGGGAGGCACTGAAGCTTTCTTT. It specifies CASSSTGGGTEAFF.

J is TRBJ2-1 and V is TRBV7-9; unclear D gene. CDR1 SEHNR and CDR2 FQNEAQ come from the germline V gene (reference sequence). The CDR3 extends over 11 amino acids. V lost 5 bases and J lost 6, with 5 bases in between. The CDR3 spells CASSSINEQFF. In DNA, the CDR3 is TGTGCCAGCAGCAGCATCAATGAGCAGTTCTTC. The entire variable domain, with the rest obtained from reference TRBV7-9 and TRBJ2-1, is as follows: DTGVSQNPRHKITKRGQNVTFRCDPISEHNRLYWYRQTLGQGPEFLTYFQNEAQLEKSRLLSDRFSAERPKGSFSTLEIQRTEQGDSAMYLCASSSINEQFFGPGTRLTVL.

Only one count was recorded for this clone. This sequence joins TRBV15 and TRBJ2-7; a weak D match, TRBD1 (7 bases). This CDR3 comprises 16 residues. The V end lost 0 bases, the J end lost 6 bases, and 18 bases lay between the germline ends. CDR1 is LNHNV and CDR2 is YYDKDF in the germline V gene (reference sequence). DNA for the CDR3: TGTGCCACCAGCAGAGATCTCCCGAGCCAGGGGGGCGAGCAGTACTTC. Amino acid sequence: CATSRDLPSQGGEQYF.

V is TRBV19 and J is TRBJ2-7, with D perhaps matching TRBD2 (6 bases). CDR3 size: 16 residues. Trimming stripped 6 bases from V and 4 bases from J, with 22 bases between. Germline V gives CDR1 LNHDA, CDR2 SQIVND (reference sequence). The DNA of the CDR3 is TGTGCCAGTAGAAAAACCGGGACCTCGGAGGGGTACGAGCAGTACTTC. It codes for CASRKTGTSEGYEQYF.

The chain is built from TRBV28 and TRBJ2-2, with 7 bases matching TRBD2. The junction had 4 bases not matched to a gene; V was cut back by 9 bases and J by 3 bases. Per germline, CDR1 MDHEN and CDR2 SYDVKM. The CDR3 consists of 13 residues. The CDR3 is CASSAGYTGELFF. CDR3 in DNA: TGTGCCAGTTCAGCGGGATACACCGGGGAGCTGTTTTTT.

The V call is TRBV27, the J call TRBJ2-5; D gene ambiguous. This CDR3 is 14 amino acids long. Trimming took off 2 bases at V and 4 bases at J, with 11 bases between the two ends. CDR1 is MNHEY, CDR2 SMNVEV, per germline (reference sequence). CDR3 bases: TGTGCCAGCAGTTTAATCACCGTCGGAGAGACCCAGTACTTC. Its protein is CASSLITVGETQYF.

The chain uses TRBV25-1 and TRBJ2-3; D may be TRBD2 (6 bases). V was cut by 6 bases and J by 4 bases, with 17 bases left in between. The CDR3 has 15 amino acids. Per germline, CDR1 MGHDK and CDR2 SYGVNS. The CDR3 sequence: CASRERAGGADTQYF. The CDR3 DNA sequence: TGTGCCAGCAGGGAGCGGGCCGGGGGTGCAGATACGCAGTATTTT.

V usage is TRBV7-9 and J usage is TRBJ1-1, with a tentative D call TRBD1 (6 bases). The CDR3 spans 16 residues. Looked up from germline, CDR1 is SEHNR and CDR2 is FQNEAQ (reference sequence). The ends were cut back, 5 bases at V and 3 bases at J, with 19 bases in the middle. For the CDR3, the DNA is TGTGCCAGCAGCCATCGGACAGTCCTCCGTTACACTGAAGCTTTCTTT. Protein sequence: CASSHRTVLRYTEAFF.

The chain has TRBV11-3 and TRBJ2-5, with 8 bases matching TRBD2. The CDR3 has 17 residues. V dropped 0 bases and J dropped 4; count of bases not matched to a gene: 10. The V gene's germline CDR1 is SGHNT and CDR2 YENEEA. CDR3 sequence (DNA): TGTGCCAGCAGCTTAGATTCGGCGGGGGGACAAAGAGAGACCCAGTACTTC. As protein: CASSLDSAGGQRETQYF. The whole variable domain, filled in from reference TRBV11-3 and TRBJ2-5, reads EAGVVQSPRYKIIEKKQPVAFWCNPISGHNTLYWYLQNLGQGPELLIRYENEEAVDDSQLPKDRFSAERLKGVDSTLKIQPAELGDSAVYLCASSLDSAGGQRETQYFGPGTRLLVL.

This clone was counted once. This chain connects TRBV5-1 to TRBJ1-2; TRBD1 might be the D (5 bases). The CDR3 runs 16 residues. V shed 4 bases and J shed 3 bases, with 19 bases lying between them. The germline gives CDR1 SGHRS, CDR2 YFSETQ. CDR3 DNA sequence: TGCGCCAGCAGCCCACTTGACGGGGGTTGGGACTATGGCTACACCTTC. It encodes CASSPLDGGWDYGYTF.

The DNA for the CDR3 is TGTGCCAGCAGCTTATCAGCGGGACATGTCGGGGAGCTGTTTTTT. Its protein is CASSLSAGHVGELFF. This chain connects TRBV7-8 to TRBJ2-2, with D possibly being TRBD2 (7 bases). Germline loops: CDR1 SGHVS, CDR2 FQNEAQ. The CDR3 loop spans 15 amino acids. Deletions cut 2 bases from V and 7 bases from J, with 14 bases between.

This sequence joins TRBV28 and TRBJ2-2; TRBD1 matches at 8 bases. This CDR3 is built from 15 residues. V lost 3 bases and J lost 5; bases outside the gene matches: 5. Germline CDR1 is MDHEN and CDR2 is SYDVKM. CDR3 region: CASSLGDRWTGELFF. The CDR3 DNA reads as TGTGCCAGCAGTTTGGGGGACAGGTGGACCGGGGAGCTGTTTTTT.

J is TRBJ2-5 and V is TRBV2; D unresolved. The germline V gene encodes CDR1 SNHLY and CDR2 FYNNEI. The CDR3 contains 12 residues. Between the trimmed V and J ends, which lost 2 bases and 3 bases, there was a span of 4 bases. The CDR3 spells CASSEQEETQYF. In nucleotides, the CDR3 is TGTGCCAGCAGTGAACAGGAAGAGACCCAGTACTTC.

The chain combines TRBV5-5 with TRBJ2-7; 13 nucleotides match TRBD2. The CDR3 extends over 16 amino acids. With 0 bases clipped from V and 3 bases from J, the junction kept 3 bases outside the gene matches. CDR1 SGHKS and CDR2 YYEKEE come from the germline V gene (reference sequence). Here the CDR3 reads CASSLGTSGSLYEQYF. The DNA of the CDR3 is TGTGCCAGCAGCTTGGGGACTAGCGGGAGTCTCTACGAGCAGTACTTC.

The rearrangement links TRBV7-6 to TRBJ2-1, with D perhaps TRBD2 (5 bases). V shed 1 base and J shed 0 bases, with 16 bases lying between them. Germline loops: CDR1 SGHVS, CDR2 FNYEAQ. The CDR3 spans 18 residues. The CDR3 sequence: CASSLVPSGSSSYNEQFF. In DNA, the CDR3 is TGTGCCAGCAGCTTAGTCCCAAGCGGATCGAGCTCCTACAATGAGCAGTTCTTC. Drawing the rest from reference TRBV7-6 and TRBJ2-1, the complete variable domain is GAGVSQSPRYKVTKRGQDVALRCDPISGHVSLYWYRQALGQGPEFLTYFNYEAQQDKSGLPNDRFSAERPEGSISTLTIQRTEQRDSAMYRCASSLVPSGSSSYNEQFFGPGTRLTVL.

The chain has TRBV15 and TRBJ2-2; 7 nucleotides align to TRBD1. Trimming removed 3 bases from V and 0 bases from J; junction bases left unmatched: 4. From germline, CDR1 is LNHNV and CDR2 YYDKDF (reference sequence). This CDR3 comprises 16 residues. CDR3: CATSSRGGANTGELFF. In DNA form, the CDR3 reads TGTGCCACCAGCAGTAGAGGGGGCGCGAACACCGGGGAGCTGTTTTTT.

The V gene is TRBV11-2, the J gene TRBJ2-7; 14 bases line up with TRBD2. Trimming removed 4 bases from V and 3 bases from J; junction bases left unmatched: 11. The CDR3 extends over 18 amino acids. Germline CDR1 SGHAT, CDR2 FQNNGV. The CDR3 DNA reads TGTGCCAGCAGCTCAACCGGGACTAGCGGGAGTGAAGGCTACGAGCAGTACTTC. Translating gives CASSSTGTSGSEGYEQYF.

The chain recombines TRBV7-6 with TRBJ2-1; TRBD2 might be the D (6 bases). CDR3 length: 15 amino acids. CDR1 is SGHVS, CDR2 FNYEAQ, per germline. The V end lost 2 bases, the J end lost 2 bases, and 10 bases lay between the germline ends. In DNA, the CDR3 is TGTGCCAGCAGCTTAATAGCGGAAACCTACAATGAGCAGTTCTTC. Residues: CASSLIAETYNEQFF. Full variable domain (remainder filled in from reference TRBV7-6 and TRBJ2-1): GAGVSQSPRYKVTKRGQDVALRCDPISGHVSLYWYRQALGQGPEFLTYFNYEAQQDKSGLPNDRFSAERPEGSISTLTIQRTEQRDSAMYRCASSLIAETYNEQFFGPGTRLTVL.

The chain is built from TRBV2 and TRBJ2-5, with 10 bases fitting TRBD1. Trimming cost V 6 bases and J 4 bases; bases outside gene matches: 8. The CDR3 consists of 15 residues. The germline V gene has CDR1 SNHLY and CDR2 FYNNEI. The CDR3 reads CASRGQGLATETQYF. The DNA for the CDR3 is TGTGCCAGCAGGGGACAGGGGTTGGCCACAGAGACCCAGTACTTC. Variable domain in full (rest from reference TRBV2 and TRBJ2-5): EPEVTQTPSHQVTQMGQEVILRCVPISNHLYFYWYRQILGQKVEFLVSFYNNEISEKSEIFDDQFSVERPDGSNFTLKIRSTKLEDSAMYFCASRGQGLATETQYFGPGTRLLVL.

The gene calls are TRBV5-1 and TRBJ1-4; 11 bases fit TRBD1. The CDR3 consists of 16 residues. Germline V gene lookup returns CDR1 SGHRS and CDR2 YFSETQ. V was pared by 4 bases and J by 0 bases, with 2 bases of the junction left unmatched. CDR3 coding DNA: TGCGCCAGCAGCCCGGGACAGGGGGCAACTAATGAAAAACTGTTTTTT. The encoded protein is CASSPGQGATNEKLFF. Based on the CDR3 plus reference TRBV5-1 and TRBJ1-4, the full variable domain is KAGVTQTPRYLIKTRGQQVTLSCSPISGHRSVSWYQQTPGQGLQFLFEYFSETQRNKGNFPGRFSGRQFSNSRSEMNVSTLELGDSALYLCASSPGQGATNEKLFFGSGTQLSVL.